The clone carrying this TCR beta chain was observed a handful of times. Its antigen is undetermined. The CDR3 is 13 amino acids. The V and J ends lost 6 bases and 9 bases respectively, with 15 bases between them. Through a sample-barcoded 5' primer and a J-beta primer mix, a second PCR was run for 7 to 11 cycles. TCRdb re-called the 5' RACE reads with MiXCR, one entry per CDR3 protein. The sample comprises hundreds of thousands of distinct CDR3 sequences, around a quarter of which are singletons, and under 9.5% rests with the top ten. This entry comes from a study of blood T cells in healthy people across ages. Study-wide findings and caveats: Calculation of diversity from one million T cells yielded estimates considered to be underestimates. Donor CMV status, an unknown factor, possibly confounded changes in expanded clonotypes.

A further study also used this sample, focusing on T cells of mothers and their children. That investigation notes: Three healthy Caucasian mothers and their six children were the donors. Compared with unrelated pairs, related mother-child pairs had slightly higher, non-significant overlap.

The sequence was collected from a boy younger than 18 in good health. This chain connects TRBV12-3 or TRBV12-4 to TRBJ2-1; a weak D match, TRBD2 (5 bases). Sequenced sample: blood. CDR3 nucleotide sequence: TGTGCCAGCAGCTCACTAGGCGTCACTGAGCAGTTCTTC. Protein product: CASSSLGVTEQFF.